This T cell receptor beta chain stems from a study of T cell responses to AZD1222 COVID-19 vaccine. Note on this clone: Its target is not known.

The study, taken as a whole, reports: Spike-specific TCR depth and breadth grew after two AZD1222 doses. Just a handful of people given AZD1222 tested seropositive at baseline. A mostly white British donor set with more females was recruited, and clonal diversity was possibly underestimated.

TCRdb keeps only in-frame clones here, not all; method: immunoSEQ multiplex PCR. The sample lists approximately 100,000 clones, approximately 91% occurring once. This CDR3 spans 14 amino acids. With 4 bases removed from V and 7 bases from J, the gap between germline ends came to 13 bases. The germline CDR1 and CDR2 sequences are MNHEY and SMNVEV (reference sequence). This chain uses TRBV27 with TRBJ1-4; D is undetermined. This sequence originates from an adult in good health. The material sequenced was peripheral blood, taken on day 0 of AZD1222 vaccination. The CDR3 sequence: CASSSPGKGEKLFF. Written as DNA, the CDR3 is TGTGCCAGCAGTTCCCCGGGGAAGGGTGAAAAACTGTTTTTT.